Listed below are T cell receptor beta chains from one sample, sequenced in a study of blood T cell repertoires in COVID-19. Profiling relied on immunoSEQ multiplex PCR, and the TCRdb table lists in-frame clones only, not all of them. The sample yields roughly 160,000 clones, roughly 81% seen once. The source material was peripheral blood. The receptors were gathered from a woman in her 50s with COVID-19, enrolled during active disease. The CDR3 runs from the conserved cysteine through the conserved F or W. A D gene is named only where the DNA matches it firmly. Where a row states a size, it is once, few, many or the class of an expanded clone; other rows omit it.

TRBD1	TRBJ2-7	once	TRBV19	CASSIGTGPYEQYF	TGTGCCAGTAGTATAGGGACAGGACCCTACGAGCAGTACTTC
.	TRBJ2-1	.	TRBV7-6	CASSLSAGESRNEQFF	TGTGCCAGCAGTTTATCCGCAGGGGAATCGAGGAATGAGCAGTTCTTC
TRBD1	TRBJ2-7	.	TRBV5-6	CASSLVGATGDYEQYF	TGTGCCAGCAGCTTGGTTGGGGCGACAGGGGATTACGAGCAGTACTTC
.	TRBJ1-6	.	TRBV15	CATSRDLHRDTPNSPLHF	TGTGCCACCAGCAGAGATCTACACCGGGACACGCCTAATTCACCCCTCCACTTT
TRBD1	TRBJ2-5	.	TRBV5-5	CASSLGLGQGSETQYF	TGTGCCAGCAGCTTGGGGCTTGGACAGGGGTCGGAGACCCAGTACTTC
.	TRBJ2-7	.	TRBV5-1	CASSLQGTYEQYF	TGCGCCAGCAGCTTGCAGGGTACCTACGAGCAGTACTTC
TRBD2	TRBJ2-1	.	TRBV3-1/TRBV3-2	CASSQVLTSGGYNEQFF	TGTGCCAGCAGCCAAGTTTTGACTAGCGGGGGCTACAATGAGCAGTTCTTC
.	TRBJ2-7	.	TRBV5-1	CASSLPGQGYEQYF	TGCGCCAGCAGCTTACCGGGACAAGGCTACGAGCAGTACTTC
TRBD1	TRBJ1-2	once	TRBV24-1	CATSLDREHGYTF	TGTGCCACCAGTCTCGACAGGGAACACGGCTACACCTTC
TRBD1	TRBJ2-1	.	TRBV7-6	CASSPMTGGYNEQFF	TGTGCCAGCAGCCCAATGACAGGGGGCTACAATGAGCAGTTCTTC
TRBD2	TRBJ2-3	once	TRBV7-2	CASSPSGGALTDTQYF	TGTGCCAGCAGCCCTAGCGGGGGGGCCCTCACAGATACGCAGTATTTT
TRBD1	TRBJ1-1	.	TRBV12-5	CASGPTGGTEAFF	TGTGCTAGTGGCCCGACAGGGGGCACTGAAGCTTTCTTT
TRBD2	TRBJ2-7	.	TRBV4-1	CASSHPGLAATYEQYF	TGCGCCAGCAGCCACCCGGGACTAGCGGCGACCTACGAGCAGTACTTC
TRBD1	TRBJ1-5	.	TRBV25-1	CASSDGTGDNQPQHF	TGTGCCAGCAGTGATGGGACAGGGGACAATCAGCCCCAGCATTTT
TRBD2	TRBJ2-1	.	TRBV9	CASSELAGGVEQFF	TGTGCCAGCAGCGAACTAGCGGGGGGCGTTGAGCAGTTCTTC
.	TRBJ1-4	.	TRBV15	CATRQTNEKLFF	TGTGCCACCAGACAGACGAATGAAAAACTGTTTTTT
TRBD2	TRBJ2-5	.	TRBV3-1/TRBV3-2	CASSQGSFGLAGAGETQYF	TGTGCCAGCAGCCAGGGTAGTTTCGGACTAGCGGGGGCCGGAGAGACCCAGTACTTC